This T cell receptor beta chain is drawn from a study of identical twins. This clonotype appeared many times. One entry per CDR3 protein, called by TCRdb with MiXCR from the 5' RACE reads. The data show about 690,000 distinct CDR3 sequences, less than 7% seen once. Sequencing input: naive T cells sorted from blood. This receptor was identified in a man younger than 35 in good health.

In DNA, the CDR3 is TGTGCCACCAGCAGACCACTTCGGGCTGAAGCTTTCTTT. Its translation is CATSRPLRAEAFF. V and J are TRBV15 and TRBJ1-1; D is unresolved. Per germline, CDR1 LNHNV and CDR2 YYDKDF (reference sequence). CDR3 length equals 13 residues. V was clipped by 2 bases and J by 6 bases, with 10 bases between them.